The clone carrying this TCR beta chain was recorded at least ten times. With 32 V and 13 J primers, multiplex PCR amplified the TCR beta CDR3. One entry per CDR3 protein, called by TCRdb with MiXCR from the multiplex PCR reads. The data show some 10,000 distinct CDR3 sequences, 15% to 20% seen once. This sample is drawn from a study of immune heterogeneity within non-small cell lung tumors. In germline, CDR1 is SGDLS, CDR2 YYNGEE. The CDR3 contains 14 residues. Trimming cost V 2 bases and J 4 bases, with 12 bases left between them. Bulk tumor genomic DNA constituted the template, at around 600 ng per sample. Doctors removed several biopsies from each primary tumor during surgery, keeping them far apart. Those enrolled were patients newly diagnosed with untreated non-small cell lung cancer and undergoing curative surgery.

Sequenced: lung tumor tissue. This TCR was sampled from a man in his forties or fifties with non-small cell lung cancer. The rearrangement joins TRBV9 to TRBJ1-1; tentatively, D is TRBD1 (5 bases). In DNA, the CDR3 is TGTGCCAGCAGCGTTTTTGGTGGGGGCACTGAAGCTTTCTTT. Residues: CASSVFGGGTEAFF.